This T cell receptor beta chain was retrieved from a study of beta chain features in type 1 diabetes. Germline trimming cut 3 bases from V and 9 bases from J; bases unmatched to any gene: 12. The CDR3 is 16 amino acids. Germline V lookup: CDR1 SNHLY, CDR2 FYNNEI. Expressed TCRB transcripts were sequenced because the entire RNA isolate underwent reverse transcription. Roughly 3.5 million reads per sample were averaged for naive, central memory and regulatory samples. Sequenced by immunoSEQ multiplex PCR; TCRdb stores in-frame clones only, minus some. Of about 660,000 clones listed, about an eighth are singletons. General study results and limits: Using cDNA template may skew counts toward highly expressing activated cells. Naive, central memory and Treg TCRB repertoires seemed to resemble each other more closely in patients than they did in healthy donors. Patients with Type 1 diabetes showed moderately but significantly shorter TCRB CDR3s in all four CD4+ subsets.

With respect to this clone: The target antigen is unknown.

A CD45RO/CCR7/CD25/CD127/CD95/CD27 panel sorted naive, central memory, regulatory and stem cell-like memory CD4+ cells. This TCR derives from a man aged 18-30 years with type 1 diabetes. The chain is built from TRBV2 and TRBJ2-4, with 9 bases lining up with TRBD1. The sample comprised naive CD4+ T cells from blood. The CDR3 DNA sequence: TGTGCCAGCAGTGAGAGGGCAGGACAGGGGACATTCATTCAGTACTTC. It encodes CASSERAGQGTFIQYF.